This TCR beta chain was documented in a study of T cell responses to AZD1222 COVID-19 vaccine. Study-level findings and limits: At baseline, just a handful of AZD1222 recipients tested seropositive. Spike-specific TCR depth and breadth grew after two AZD1222 doses.

Of note for this clone: Its target is unknown.

Germline V lookup: CDR1 MDHEN, CDR2 SYDVKM. The ends were cut back, 7 bases at V and 9 bases at J, with 19 bases in the middle. This CDR3 is built from 15 residues. The repertoire was sequenced with immunoSEQ multiplex PCR; TCRdb's copy has only in-frame clones and lacks some. The sample carries roughly 270,000 clones, 94% recorded once. Here the sequenced sample was peripheral blood, taken 28 days after the second AZD1222 dose. The TCR comes from an adult who received the AZD1222 COVID-19 vaccine. The V and J genes are TRBV28 and TRBJ1-6; maybe TRBD1 (5 bases). DNA of the CDR3: TGTGCCAGCACCCTGGGGGGGGGAAGGGGTTCACCCCTCCACTTT. As protein: CASTLGGGRGSPLHF.